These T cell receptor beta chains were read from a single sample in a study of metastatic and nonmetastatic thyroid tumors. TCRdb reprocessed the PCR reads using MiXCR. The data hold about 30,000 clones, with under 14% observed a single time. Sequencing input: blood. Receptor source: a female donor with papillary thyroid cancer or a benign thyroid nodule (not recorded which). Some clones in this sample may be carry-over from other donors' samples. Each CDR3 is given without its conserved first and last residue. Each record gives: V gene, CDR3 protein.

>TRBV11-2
ASRNRGGSGYT
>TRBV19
ASSRQGRGGQPQH
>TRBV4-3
ASSRSSGREDEQF
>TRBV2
ASSDSTNEKLF
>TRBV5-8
ASSFNRDREQY
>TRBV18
ASSPPTGGEQF
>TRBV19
ASSPGGGRGQTFLQY
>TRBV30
AWSVGQGNSPLH
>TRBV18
ASSPPGGQPSTDTQY
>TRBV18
ASSPGTEPGYT
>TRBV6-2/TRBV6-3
ASSYPGNTIY